This passage covers 8 T cell receptor beta chains from one sample sequenced in a study of vaccination and CD4 T cells after COVID-19. Treatment indicated: roughly 11-day PBMC culture with coronavirus spike peptide pools or control peptides (ViraFEST assay). Before the COVID-19 pandemic (2011-2018), CD4+ T cells were obtained from the unexposed donor. Oncomine TCR Beta short-read sequencing was applied to DNA from cultured CD4+ T cells. TCRdb re-called the PCR reads with MiXCR, one entry per CDR3 protein. The table shows fewer than 10,000 distinct CDR3 sequences, with 45% occurring only once. Their antigens remain unidentified. The material sequenced was CD4+ T cells from blood, cultured in vitro. Receptors were obtained from a human donor in good health.

The gene calls are TRBV7-2 and TRBJ1-1, with a possible D match to TRBD1 (6 bases). The V gene lost 5 bases and the J gene lost 0 bases, with 16 bases spanning the gap. The CDR3 is made up of 16 amino acids. Germline values: CDR1 SGHTA, CDR2 FQGNSA. CDR3 region: CASSTPGANMNTEAFF. The CDR3 DNA is TGTGCCAGCAGCACTCCGGGGGCCAATATGAACACTGAAGCTTTCTTT. Full variable domain (missing parts from reference TRBV7-2 and TRBJ1-1): GAGVSQSPSNKVTEKGKDVELRCDPISGHTALYWYRQSLGQGLEFLIYFQGNSAPDKSGLPSDRFSAERTGGSVSTLTIQRTQQEDSAVYLCASSTPGANMNTEAFFGQGTRLTVV.

V usage is TRBV6-1 and J usage is TRBJ2-2, with 7 positions matching TRBD1. Germline V gene sequence: CDR1 MNHNS, CDR2 SASEGT. This CDR3 is built from 14 residues. The V segment lost 5 bases and the J segment 5 bases; nucleotides outside the gene matches: 5. CDR3: CASSPTGATGELFF. The DNA for the CDR3 is TGTGCCAGCAGTCCTACAGGGGCGACCGGGGAGCTGTTTTTT.

This clonotype appeared a few times. The V and J genes are TRBV5-4 and TRBJ2-5; 7 nucleotides agree with TRBD1. Trimming took 4 bases from V and 1 from J; bases not matched to a gene: 10. This CDR3 contains 16 residues. Germline V lookup: CDR1 SGHNT, CDR2 YYREEE (reference sequence). CDR3 region: CASSPRQGGFQETQYF. The CDR3 DNA reads as TGTGCCAGCAGCCCACGACAGGGTGGGTTCCAAGAGACCCAGTACTTC.

As concerns this clonotype: The junction departs from germline at one end; a sequencing error may be responsible. The chain combines TRBV7-8 with TRBJ1-5; D not certain. The CDR3 spans 12 residues. Germline CDR1 SGHVS, CDR2 FQNEAQ. Here the CDR3 reads CASSLASGPQHF. In nucleotides, the CDR3 is TGTGCCAGCAGCCTAGCATCGGGGCCCCAGCATTTT.

This clonotype was seen only a few times. In DNA, the CDR3 is TGTGCCAGCAGTAGGACTAGGGGCGGCCAGCCCCAGCATTTT. Amino acid sequence: CASSRTRGGQPQHF. The genes are TRBV6-2 or TRBV6-3 and TRBJ1-5; D might be TRBD1 (5 bases). The length of the CDR3 is 14 residues. The germline V gene encodes CDR1 MNHEY and CDR2 SVGEGT. Trimming left V 5 bases short and J 7 bases short, with 15 bases between.

The chain uses TRBV7-6 and TRBJ2-3; maybe TRBD2 (6 bases). Trimming took off 4 bases at V and 0 bases at J, with 8 bases between the two ends. CDR1 and CDR2 from the germline V gene are SGHVS and FNYEAQ. CDR3 length: 14 residues. CDR3 bases: TGTGCCAGCAGCTCCCGGGGGAGCACAGATACGCAGTATTTT. Translating gives CASSSRGSTDTQYF.

The chain employs TRBV28 and TRBJ1-2; D unresolved. V gave up 1 base and J gave up 4 bases, with 4 bases separating them. The CDR3 totals 12 residues. The germline V gene encodes CDR1 MDHEN and CDR2 SYDVKM. Here the CDR3 DNA reads TGTGCCAGCAGTTTATTAGGCTATGGCTACACCTTC. This translates into CASSLLGYGYTF.

This chain uses TRBV28 with TRBJ1-2, with 8 nucleotides matching TRBD1. Germline CDR1 and CDR2: MDHEN and SYDVKM. J gave up 8 bases and V 10 bases, and 6 bases lay outside the gene matches. The CDR3 is 11 amino acids. The CDR3 DNA is TGTGCCACCTGGACAGGGTCCGGCTACACCTTC. This sequence encodes CATWTGSGYTF.